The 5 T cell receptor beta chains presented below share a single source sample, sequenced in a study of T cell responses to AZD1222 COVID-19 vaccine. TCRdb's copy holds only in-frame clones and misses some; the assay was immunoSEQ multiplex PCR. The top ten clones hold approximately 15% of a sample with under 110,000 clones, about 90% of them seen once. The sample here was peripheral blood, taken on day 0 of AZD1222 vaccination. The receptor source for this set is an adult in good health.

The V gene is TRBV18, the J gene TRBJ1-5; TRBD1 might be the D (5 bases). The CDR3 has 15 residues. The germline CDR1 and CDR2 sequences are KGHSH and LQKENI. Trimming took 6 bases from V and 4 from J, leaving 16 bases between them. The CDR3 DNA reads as TGTGCCAGCTCTCCAAAGGCGGGGCAAAATCAGCCCCAGCATTTT. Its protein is CASSPKAGQNQPQHF.

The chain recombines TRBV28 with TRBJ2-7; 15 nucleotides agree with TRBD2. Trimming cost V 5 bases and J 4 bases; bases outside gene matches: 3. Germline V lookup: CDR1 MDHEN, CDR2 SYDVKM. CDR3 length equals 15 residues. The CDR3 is CASSTGLAGGYEQYF. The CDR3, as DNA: TGTGCCAGCAGTACTGGACTAGCGGGAGGGTACGAGCAGTACTTC. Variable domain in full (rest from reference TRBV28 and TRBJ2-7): DVKVTQSSRYLVKRTGEKVFLECVQDMDHENMFWYRQDPGLGLRLIYFSYDVKMKEKGDIPEGYSVSREKKERFSLILESASTNQTSMYLCASSTGLAGGYEQYFGPGTRLTVT.

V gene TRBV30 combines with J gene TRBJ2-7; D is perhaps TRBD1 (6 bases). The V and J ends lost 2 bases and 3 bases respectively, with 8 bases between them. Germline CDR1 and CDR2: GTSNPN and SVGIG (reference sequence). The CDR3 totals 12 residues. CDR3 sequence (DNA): TGTGCCTGGAGTAGAGGGGGCTACGAGCAGTACTTC. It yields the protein CAWSRGGYEQYF.

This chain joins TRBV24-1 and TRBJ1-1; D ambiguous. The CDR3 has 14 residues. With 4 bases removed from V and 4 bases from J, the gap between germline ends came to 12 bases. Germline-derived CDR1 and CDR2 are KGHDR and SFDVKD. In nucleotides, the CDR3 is TGTGCCACCAGTGAACATAGGGTGAGCACTGAAGCTTTCTTT. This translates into CATSEHRVSTEAFF.

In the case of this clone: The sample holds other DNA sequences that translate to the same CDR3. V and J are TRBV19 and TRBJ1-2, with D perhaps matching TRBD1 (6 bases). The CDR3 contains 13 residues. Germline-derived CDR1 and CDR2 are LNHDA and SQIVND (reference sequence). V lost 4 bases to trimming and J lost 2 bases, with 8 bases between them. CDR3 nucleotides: TGTGCCAGTAGTACGCAGGGGAACTATGGCTACACCTTC. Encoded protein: CASSTQGNYGYTF.